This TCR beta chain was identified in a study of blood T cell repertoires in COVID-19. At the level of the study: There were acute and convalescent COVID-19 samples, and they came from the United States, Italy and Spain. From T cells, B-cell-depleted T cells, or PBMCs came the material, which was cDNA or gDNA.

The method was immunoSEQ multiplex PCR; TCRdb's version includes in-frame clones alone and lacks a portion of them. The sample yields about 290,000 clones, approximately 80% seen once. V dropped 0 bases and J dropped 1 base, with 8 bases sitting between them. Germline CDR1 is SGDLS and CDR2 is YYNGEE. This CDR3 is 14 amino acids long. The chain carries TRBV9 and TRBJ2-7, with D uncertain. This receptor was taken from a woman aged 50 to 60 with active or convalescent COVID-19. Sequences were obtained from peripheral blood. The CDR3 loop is CASSVGFSSYEQYF. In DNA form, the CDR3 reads TGTGCCAGCAGCGTAGGTTTCTCTTCCTACGAGCAGTACTTC.